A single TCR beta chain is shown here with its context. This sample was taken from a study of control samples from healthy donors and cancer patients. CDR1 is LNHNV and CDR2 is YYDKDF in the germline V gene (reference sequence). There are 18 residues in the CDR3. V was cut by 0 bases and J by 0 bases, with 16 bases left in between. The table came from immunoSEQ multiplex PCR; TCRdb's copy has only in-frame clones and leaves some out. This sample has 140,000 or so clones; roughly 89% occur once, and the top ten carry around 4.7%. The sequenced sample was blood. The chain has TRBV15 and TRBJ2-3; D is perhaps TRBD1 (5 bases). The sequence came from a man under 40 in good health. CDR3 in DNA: TGTGCCACCAGCAGAGACCATGGGGCCCGCTTGAGCACAGATACGCAGTATTTT. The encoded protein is CATSRDHGARLSTDTQYF.